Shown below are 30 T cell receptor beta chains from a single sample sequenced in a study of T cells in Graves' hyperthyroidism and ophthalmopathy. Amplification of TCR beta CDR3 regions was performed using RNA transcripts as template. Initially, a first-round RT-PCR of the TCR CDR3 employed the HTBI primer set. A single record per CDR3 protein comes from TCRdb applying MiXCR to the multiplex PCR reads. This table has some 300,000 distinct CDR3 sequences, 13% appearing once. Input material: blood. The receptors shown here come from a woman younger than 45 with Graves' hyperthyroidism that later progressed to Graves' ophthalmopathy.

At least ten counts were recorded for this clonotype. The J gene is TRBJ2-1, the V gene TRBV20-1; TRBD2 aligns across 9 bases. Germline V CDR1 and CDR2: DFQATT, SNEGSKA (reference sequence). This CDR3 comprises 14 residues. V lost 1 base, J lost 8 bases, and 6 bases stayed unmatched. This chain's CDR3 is CSARGGRALDEQFF. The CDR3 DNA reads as TGCAGTGCTAGAGGCGGGAGGGCCCTAGATGAGCAGTTCTTC.

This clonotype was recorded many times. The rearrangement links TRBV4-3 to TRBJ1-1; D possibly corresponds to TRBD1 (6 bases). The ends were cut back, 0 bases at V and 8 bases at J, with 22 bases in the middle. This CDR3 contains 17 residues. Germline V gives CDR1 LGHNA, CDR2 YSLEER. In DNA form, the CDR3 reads TGCGCCAGCAGCCAAGATCACCACGTAGTTGGGGGCATGGAAGCTTTCTTT. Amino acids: CASSQDHHVVGGMEAFF.

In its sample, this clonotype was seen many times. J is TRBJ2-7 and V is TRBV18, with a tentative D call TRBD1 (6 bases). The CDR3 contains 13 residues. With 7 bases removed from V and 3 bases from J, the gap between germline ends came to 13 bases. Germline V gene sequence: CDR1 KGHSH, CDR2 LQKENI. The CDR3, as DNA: TGTGCCAGCTTACAGGGAGAAGGCTACGAGCAGTACTTC. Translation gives CASLQGEGYEQYF.

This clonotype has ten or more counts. CDR3 in DNA: TGTGCCAGCAGCTTAATAGAAGTCGGTGAGCAGTTCTTC. Translation: CASSLIEVGEQFF. This rearrangement joins TRBV7-2 to TRBJ2-1; unclear D gene. The germline CDR1 and CDR2 sequences are SGHTA and FQGNSA. The CDR3 length is 13 residues. The ends were cut back, 2 bases at V and 9 bases at J, with 11 bases in the middle.

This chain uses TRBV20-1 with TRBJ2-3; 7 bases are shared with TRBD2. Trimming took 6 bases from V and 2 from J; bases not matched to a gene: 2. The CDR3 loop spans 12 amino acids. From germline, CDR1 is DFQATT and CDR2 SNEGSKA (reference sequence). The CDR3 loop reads CSALADTDTQYF. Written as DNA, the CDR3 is TGCAGTGCGCTAGCGGACACAGATACGCAGTATTTT.

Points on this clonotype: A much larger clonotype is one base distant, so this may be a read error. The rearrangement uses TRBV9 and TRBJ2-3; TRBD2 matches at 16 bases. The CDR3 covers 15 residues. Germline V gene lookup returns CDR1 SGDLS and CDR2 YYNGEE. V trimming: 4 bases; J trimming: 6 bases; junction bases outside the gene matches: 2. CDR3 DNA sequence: TGTGCCAGCAGCCCGGGACTAGCGGGAGGGGATACGCAGTATTTT. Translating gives CASSPGLAGGDTQYF.

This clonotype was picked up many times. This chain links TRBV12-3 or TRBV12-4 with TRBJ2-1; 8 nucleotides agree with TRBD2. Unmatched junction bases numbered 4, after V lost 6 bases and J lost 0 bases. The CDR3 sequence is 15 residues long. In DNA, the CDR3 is TGTGCCAGCAGACAAAGCGGGAGCTCCTACAATGAGCAGTTCTTC. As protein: CASRQSGSSYNEQFF.

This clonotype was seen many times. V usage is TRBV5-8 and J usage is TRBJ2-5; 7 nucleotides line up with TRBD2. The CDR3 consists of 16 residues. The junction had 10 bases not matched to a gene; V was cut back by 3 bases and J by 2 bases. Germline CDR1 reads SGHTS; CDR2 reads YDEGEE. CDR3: CASSSPQGSGQETQYF. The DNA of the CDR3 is TGTGCCAGCAGCTCCCCCCAAGGTAGCGGGCAAGAGACCCAGTACTTC.

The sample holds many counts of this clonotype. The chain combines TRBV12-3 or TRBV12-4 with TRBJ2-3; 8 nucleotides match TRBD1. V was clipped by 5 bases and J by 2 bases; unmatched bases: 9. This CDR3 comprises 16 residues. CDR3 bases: TGTGCCAGCAGTCCCCGAAGACAGGGGCTCACAGATACGCAGTATTTT. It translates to CASSPRRQGLTDTQYF.

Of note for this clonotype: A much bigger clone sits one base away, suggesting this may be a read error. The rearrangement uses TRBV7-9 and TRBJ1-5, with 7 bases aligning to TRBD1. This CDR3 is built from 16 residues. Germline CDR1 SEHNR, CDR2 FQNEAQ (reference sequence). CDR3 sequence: CGSSSRDTGVNQPQHF. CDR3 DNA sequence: TGTGGCAGCAGCTCTAGGGACACAGGGGTCAATCAGCCCCAGCATTTT.

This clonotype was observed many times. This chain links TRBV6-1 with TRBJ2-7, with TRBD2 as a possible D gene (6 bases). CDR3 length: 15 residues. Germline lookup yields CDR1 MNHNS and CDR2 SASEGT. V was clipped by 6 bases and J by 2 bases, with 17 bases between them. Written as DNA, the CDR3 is TGTGCCAGCAGACGAAAGGAGGAGGGGCCCTACGAGCAGTACTTC. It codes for CASRRKEEGPYEQYF.

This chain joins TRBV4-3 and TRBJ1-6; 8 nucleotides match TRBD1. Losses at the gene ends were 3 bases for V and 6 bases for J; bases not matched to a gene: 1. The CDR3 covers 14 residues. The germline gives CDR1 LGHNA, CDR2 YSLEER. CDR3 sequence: CASSQGQVNSPLHF. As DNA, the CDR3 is TGCGCCAGCAGCCAGGGACAGGTTAATTCACCCCTCCACTTT.

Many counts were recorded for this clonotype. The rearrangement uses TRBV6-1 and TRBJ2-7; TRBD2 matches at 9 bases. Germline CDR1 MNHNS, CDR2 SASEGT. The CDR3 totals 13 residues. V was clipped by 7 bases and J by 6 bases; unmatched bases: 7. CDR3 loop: CASKGGLATEQYF. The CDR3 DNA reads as TGTGCCAGCAAGGGAGGACTAGCGACCGAGCAGTACTTC.

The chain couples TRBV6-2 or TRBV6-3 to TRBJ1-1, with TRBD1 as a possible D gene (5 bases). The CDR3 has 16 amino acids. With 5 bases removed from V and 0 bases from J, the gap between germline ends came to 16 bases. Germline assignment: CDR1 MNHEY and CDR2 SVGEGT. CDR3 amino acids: CASSTIRVGMNTEAFF. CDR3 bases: TGTGCCAGCAGTACTATCAGGGTGGGGATGAACACTGAAGCTTTCTTT.

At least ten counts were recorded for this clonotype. The CDR3 protein is CASSPSGWGHTIYF. DNA for the CDR3: TGTGCCAGCAGCCCTTCAGGATGGGGCCACACCATATATTTT. This chain links TRBV11-2 with TRBJ1-3; D is possibly TRBD1 (5 bases). Trimming pared 5 bases from V and 8 bases from J, leaving 16 bases between. CDR3 length equals 14 residues. The V gene's germline CDR1 is SGHAT and CDR2 FQNNGV. Looking up the rest from reference TRBV11-2 and TRBJ1-3 gives the full variable domain: EAGVAQSPRYKIIEKRQSVAFWCNPISGHATLYWYQQILGQGPKLLIQFQNNGVVDDSQLPKDRFSAERLKGVDSTLKIQPAKLEDSAVYLCASSPSGWGHTIYFGEGSWLTVV.

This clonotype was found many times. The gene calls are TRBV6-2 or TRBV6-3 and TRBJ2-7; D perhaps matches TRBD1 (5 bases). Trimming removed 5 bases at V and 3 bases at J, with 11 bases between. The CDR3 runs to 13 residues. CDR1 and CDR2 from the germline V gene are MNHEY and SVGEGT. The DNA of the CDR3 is TGTGCCAGCAGTCCAATCGACAGCTACGAGCAGTACTTC. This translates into CASSPIDSYEQYF.

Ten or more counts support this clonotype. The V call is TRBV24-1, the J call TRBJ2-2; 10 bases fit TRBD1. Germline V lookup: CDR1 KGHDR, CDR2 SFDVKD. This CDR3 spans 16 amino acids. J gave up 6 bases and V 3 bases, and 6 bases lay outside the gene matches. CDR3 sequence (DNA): TGTGCCACCAGTGATCTCCGGGACAGGGGAGCCGGGGAGCTGTTTTTT. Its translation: CATSDLRDRGAGELFF.

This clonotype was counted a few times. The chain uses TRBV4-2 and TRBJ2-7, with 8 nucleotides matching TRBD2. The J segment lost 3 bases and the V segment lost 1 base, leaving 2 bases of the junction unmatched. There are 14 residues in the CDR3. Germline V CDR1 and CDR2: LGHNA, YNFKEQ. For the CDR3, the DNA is TGTGCCAGCAGCCAAGGGAGCGGGAGCTACGAGCAGTACTTC. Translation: CASSQGSGSYEQYF.

The CDR3 nucleotides are TGTGCCAGCAACCCTAGCGGGGGCTGGGGGACCCAGTACTTC. Translation: CASNPSGGWGTQYF. The chain links TRBV9 to TRBJ2-5, with 10 nucleotides matching TRBD2. The J segment lost 7 bases and the V segment lost 6 bases, leaving 9 bases of the junction unmatched. The CDR3 covers 14 residues. Germline-derived CDR1 and CDR2 are SGDLS and YYNGEE.

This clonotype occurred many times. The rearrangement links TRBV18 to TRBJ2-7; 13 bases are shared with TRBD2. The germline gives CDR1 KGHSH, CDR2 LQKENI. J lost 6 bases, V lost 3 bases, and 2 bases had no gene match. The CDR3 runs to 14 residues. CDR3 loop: CASSPGLAGTEQYF. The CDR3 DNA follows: TGTGCCAGCTCACCGGGACTAGCGGGAACCGAGCAGTACTTC.

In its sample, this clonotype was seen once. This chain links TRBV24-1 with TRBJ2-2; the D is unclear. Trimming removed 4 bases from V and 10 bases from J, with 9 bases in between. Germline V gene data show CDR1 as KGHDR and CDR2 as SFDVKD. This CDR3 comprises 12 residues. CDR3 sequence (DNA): TGTGCCACCAGTGACCCCTATTTGGAGCTGTTTTTT. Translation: CATSDPYLELFF.

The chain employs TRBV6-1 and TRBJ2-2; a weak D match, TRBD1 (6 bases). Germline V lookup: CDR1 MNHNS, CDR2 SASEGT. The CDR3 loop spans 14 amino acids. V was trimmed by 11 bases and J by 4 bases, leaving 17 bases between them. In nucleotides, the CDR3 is TGTGCCGGACGCACAGGGATTCTCACCGGGGAGCTGTTTTTT. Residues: CAGRTGILTGELFF.

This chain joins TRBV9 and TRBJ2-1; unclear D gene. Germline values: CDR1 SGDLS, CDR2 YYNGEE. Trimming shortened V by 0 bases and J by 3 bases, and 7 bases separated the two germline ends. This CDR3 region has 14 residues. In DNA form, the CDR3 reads TGTGCCAGCAGCGTAGCCCCCCACTACAATGAGCAGTTCTTC. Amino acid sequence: CASSVAPHYNEQFF.

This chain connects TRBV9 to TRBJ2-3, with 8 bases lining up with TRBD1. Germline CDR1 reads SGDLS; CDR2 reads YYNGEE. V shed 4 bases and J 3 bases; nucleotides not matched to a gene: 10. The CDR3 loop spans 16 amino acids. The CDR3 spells CASSRQGSGWTDTQYF. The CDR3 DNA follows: TGTGCCAGCAGCAGACAGGGGTCGGGTTGGACAGATACGCAGTATTTT.

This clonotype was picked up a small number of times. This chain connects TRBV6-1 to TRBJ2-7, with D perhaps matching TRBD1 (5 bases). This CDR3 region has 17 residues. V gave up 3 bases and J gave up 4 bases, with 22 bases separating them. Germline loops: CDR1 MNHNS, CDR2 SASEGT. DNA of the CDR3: TGTGCCAGCAGTGATGGCTTTTCTGTAGCAGGGAAGTACGAGCAGTACTTC. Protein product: CASSDGFSVAGKYEQYF.

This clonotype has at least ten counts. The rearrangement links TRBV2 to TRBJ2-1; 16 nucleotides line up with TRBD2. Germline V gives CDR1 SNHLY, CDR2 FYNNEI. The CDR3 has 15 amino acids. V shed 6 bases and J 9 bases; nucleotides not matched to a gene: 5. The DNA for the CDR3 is TGTGCCAGCAGCGGGACTAGCGGGGGGGTGGGTGAGCAGTTCTTC. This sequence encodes CASSGTSGGVGEQFF.

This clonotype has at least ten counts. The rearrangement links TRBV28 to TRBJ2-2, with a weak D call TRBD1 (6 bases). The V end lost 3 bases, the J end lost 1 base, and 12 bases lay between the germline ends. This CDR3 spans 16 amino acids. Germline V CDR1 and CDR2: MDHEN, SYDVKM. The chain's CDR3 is CASSFRKGGNTGELFF. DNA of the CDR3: TGTGCCAGCAGTTTTAGAAAAGGGGGGAACACCGGGGAGCTGTTTTTT.

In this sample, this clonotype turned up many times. The CDR3 is CASSYTPNTEAFF. The DNA of the CDR3 is TGTGCCAGCAGTTATACACCAAACACTGAAGCTTTCTTT. V and J are TRBV6-1 and TRBJ1-1, with D uncertain. V lost 5 bases to trimming and J lost 2 bases, with 9 bases between them. The CDR3 sequence is 13 residues long. Per the germline V gene, CDR1 is MNHNS and CDR2 is SASEGT.

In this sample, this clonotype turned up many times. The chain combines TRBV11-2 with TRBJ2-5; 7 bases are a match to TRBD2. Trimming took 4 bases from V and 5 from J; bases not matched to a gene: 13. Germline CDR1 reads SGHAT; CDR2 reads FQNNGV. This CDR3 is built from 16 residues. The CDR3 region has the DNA TGTGCCAGCAGCTCCCTCAGTGGGAGGGCCCGGGAGACCCAGTACTTC. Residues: CASSSLSGRARETQYF.

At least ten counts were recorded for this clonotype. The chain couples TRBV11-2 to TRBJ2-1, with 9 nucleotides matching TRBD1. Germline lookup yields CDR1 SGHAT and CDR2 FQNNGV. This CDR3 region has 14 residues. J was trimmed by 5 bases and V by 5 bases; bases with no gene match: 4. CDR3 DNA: TGTGCCAGCAGCGGTCGGGACAGGGACAATGAGCAGTTCTTC. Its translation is CASSGRDRDNEQFF.